Shown below are 5 T cell receptor beta chains from a single sample sequenced in a study of human T cells and chemical hapten exposure. TCRdb re-called the RACE reads with MiXCR, one entry per CDR3 protein. The sample shows 200,000 to 300,000 distinct CDR3 sequences, 7.5% to 9% of them seen only once. Time point: pre-sensitization, week 0. Regarding treatment: therapeutic diphenylcyclopropenone sensitization with weekly scalp DPC. The material was whole blood, obtained in connection with sensitization to the hapten diphenylcyclopropenone (DPC). The receptors originated from a woman aged 40 to 50 with alopecia areata. Some clones in this sample may be carry-over from other donors' samples.

V is TRBV9 and J is TRBJ1-4; D gene ambiguous. Trimming shortened V by 0 bases and J by 3 bases, and 9 bases separated the two germline ends. The germline CDR1 and CDR2 sequences are SGDLS and YYNGEE. This CDR3 is built from 15 residues. CDR3: CASSVGGVPNEKLFF. CDR3 in DNA: TGTGCCAGCAGCGTAGGCGGCGTCCCTAATGAAAAACTGTTTTTT.

The chain recombines TRBV20-1 with TRBJ2-2; 8 bases align to TRBD2. V shed 0 bases, J shed 5 bases, and the junction held 5 bases outside the gene matches. The CDR3 contains 15 residues. Germline V CDR1 and CDR2: DFQATT, SNEGSKA (reference sequence). CDR3 nucleotide sequence: TGCAGTGCTAGAGACCTTAGCGGGGATACCGGGGAGCTGTTTTTT. Protein sequence: CSARDLSGDTGELFF.

The rearrangement joins TRBV28 to TRBJ2-2; D is perhaps TRBD2 (6 bases). The CDR3 extends over 13 amino acids. CDR1 is MDHEN and CDR2 is SYDVKM in the germline V gene. V lost 6 bases to trimming and J lost 6 bases, with 11 bases between them. DNA for the CDR3: TGTGCCAGCAGACGGGACTTATCCGGGGAGCTGTTTTTT. It translates to CASRRDLSGELFF.

This clonotype was counted only a few times. The chain couples TRBV3-1 to TRBJ1-2; D possibly corresponds to TRBD1 (5 bases). From germline, CDR1 is LGHDT and CDR2 YNNKEL (reference sequence). V lost 0 bases and J lost 6, with 11 bases in between. The CDR3 contains 14 residues. CDR3 sequence: CASSQELGDNGYTF. In nucleotides, the CDR3 is TGTGCCAGCAGCCAAGAATTGGGGGATAATGGCTACACCTTC.

This clonotype has at least ten counts. V gene TRBV12-3 or TRBV12-4 combines with J gene TRBJ2-1, with D perhaps given as TRBD1 or TRBD2 (6 bases each). V lost 6 bases and J lost 8, with 14 bases in between. The CDR3 consists of 13 residues. The CDR3: CASRVEGGYEQFF. In DNA, the CDR3 is TGTGCCAGCAGGGTAGAGGGGGGATATGAGCAGTTCTTC.